The 21 T cell receptor beta chains below were found in one sample sequenced in a study of OX40 agonist ivuxolimab in advanced cancers. Here immunoSEQ multiplex PCR was the method, and the copy in TCRdb shows in-frame clones only, minus some. This table holds around 62,000 clones, around 86% found once. This sample comprised CD4+ or CD8+ T cells sorted from blood, obtained in a trial of the OX40 agonist ivuxolimab. These receptors originate from an adult with an advanced solid tumor such as melanoma, head and neck, liver or kidney cancer.

This chain uses TRBV7-2 with TRBJ1-6; no firm D call. The V end lost 1 base, the J end lost 10 bases, and 8 bases lay between the germline ends. The CDR3 is made up of 13 amino acids. The germline CDR1 and CDR2 sequences are SGHTA and FQGNSA. The CDR3 coding sequence is TGTGCCAGCAGCTTAGAGGTCTGGTCACCCCTCCACTTT. Translation: CASSLEVWSPLHF.

J is TRBJ2-7 and V is TRBV10-3, with 8 nucleotides matching TRBD1. Trimming removed 7 bases from V and 5 bases from J; junction bases left unmatched: 4. Germline V gene lookup returns CDR1 ENHRY and CDR2 SYGVKD. This CDR3 has 12 residues. The CDR3 loop is CAITETGDEQYF. Here the CDR3 DNA reads TGTGCCATCACCGAGACAGGGGACGAGCAGTACTTC.

This clone was observed a few times. V gene TRBV5-1 combines with J gene TRBJ2-5; 10 bases match TRBD2. Germline CDR1 is SGHRS and CDR2 is YFSETQ. The J segment lost 5 bases and the V segment lost 1 base, leaving 8 bases of the junction unmatched. This CDR3 is built from 16 residues. CDR3 sequence (DNA): TGCGCCAGCAGCTTGACGAGCGGGGGGGCGAGGGAGACCCAGTACTTC. Amino acids: CASSLTSGGARETQYF.

J is TRBJ1-2 and V is TRBV14, with D uncertain. CDR1 and CDR2 from the germline V gene are SGHDN and FVKESK. With 1 base removed from V and 4 bases from J, the gap between germline ends came to 16 bases. The CDR3 length is 16 residues. The CDR3 loop is CASSQAGLGPSYGYTF. Here the CDR3 DNA reads TGTGCCAGCAGCCAAGCCGGCCTAGGTCCTAGCTATGGCTACACCTTC. The full variable domain, rest sourced from reference TRBV14 and TRBJ1-2, is EAGVTQFPSHSVIEKGQTVTLRCDPISGHDNLYWYRRVMGKEIKFLLHFVKESKQDESGMPNNRFLAERTGGTYSTLKVQPAELEDSGVYFCASSQAGLGPSYGYTFGSGTRLTVV.

The rearrangement joins TRBV11-1 to TRBJ2-7, with D possibly matching TRBD2 (5 bases). Germline V lookup: CDR1 SGHAT, CDR2 FQDESV (reference sequence). The V and J ends lost 5 bases and 0 bases respectively, with 14 bases between them. The CDR3 has 15 amino acids. The CDR3 sequence is CASSSLQRSSYEQYF. The CDR3 DNA reads as TGTGCCAGCAGCAGCCTCCAGCGGAGCTCCTACGAGCAGTACTTC.

In its sample, this clone was seen a few times. The chain recombines TRBV19 with TRBJ1-5; no firm D call. V lost 3 bases, J lost 6 bases, and 12 bases lay in between. CDR1 is LNHDA, CDR2 SQIVND, per germline (reference sequence). The CDR3 has 14 amino acids. The chain's CDR3 is CASSISWYGQPQHF. For the CDR3, the DNA is TGTGCCAGTAGTATCAGCTGGTACGGTCAGCCCCAGCATTTT.

In its sample, this clone was seen once. The V and J genes are TRBV1 and TRBJ2-3; the table's D call of TRBD2 was not tested on the DNA. TRBV1 is a known pseudogene. The length of the CDR3 is 19 residues. CDR3 DNA: TGCACCAGCAGCCAAGATAAGGAGCTAGCGGGGGGGGTTACAGATACGCAGTATTTT. Protein: CTSSQDKELAGGVTDTQYF.

This clone was counted only a few times. CDR3 sequence (DNA): TGTGCCAGGCCCCGCTGGGGGCGGAACACCATATATTTT. This sequence encodes CARPRWGRNTIYF. This chain links TRBV12-1 with TRBJ1-3; the listed D gene, TRBD1, was not tested against the DNA. TRBV12-1 is termed a pseudogene. This CDR3 has 13 amino acids.

The chain uses TRBV18 and TRBJ1-2, with D unresolved. The CDR3 extends over 15 amino acids. The V end lost 3 bases, the J end lost 5 bases, and 16 bases lay between the germline ends. Germline V gene data show CDR1 as KGHSH and CDR2 as LQKENI. The CDR3 sequence: CASSPEQHPIYGYTF. In DNA, the CDR3 is TGTGCCAGCTCACCCGAACAGCACCCAATATATGGCTACACCTTC.

The rearrangement links TRBV5-6 to TRBJ1-2, with TRBD1 matching over 7 bases. Germline V gene data show CDR1 as SGHDT and CDR2 as YYEEEE. J was trimmed by 8 bases and V by 5 bases; bases with no gene match: 12. The CDR3 covers 14 residues. CDR3 bases: TGTGCCAGCAGGACAGGGTTTGGAAACTTGGGCTACACCTTC. Its translation is CASRTGFGNLGYTF. Looking up the rest from reference TRBV5-6 and TRBJ1-2 gives the full variable domain: DAGVTQSPTHLIKTRGQQVTLRCSPKSGHDTVSWYQQALGQGPQFIFQYYEEEERQRGNFPDRFSGHQFPNYSSELNVNALLLGDSALYLCASRTGFGNLGYTFGSGTRLTVV.

The chain combines TRBV6-5 with TRBJ1-2; 9 bases agree with TRBD1. V was clipped by 5 bases and J by 2 bases; unmatched bases: 3. This CDR3 has 14 amino acids. CDR1 MNHEY and CDR2 SVGAGI come from the germline V gene. CDR3 in DNA: TGTGCCAGCAGTGACGGGACAGGGAACTATGGCTACACCTTC. Translating gives CASSDGTGNYGYTF.

The chain carries TRBV4-1 and TRBJ2-2; D might be TRBD1 (6 bases). The germline gives CDR1 MGHRA, CDR2 YSYEKL. Trimming cost V 0 bases and J 0 bases, with 11 bases left between them. The CDR3 has 17 amino acids. CDR3 DNA: TGCGCCAGCAGCCAAGACTGGGGGACAACGAACACCGGGGAGCTGTTTTTT. It encodes CASSQDWGTTNTGELFF.

The rearrangement joins TRBV6-5 to TRBJ1-1; possibly TRBD1 for D (5 bases). V lost 10 bases, J lost 7 bases, and 16 bases lay in between. This CDR3 comprises 12 residues. Germline lookup yields CDR1 MNHEY and CDR2 SVGAGI. CDR3 region: CATQGESIEAFF. The CDR3 DNA reads as TGTGCCACCCAGGGCGAATCCATTGAAGCTTTCTTT.

The rearrangement joins TRBV5-4 to TRBJ2-5, with 15 bases matching TRBD2. With V trimmed by 3 bases and J by 2 bases, 2 bases remained unmatched. Germline CDR1 and CDR2: SGHNT and YYREEE (reference sequence). The CDR3 is 16 amino acids. The CDR3 nucleotides read TGTGCCAGCAGCTCCGGGACTAGCGGGAGGCAAGAGACCCAGTACTTC. Translating gives CASSSGTSGRQETQYF.

This clone has just one count. The chain joins TRBV5-6 to TRBJ2-3, with 8 bases fitting TRBD2. Germline V gene lookup returns CDR1 SGHDT and CDR2 YYEEEE. The junction had 9 bases not matched to a gene; V was cut back by 4 bases and J by 5 bases. The CDR3 length is 15 residues. The CDR3 spells CASSPGGTRRDTQYF. CDR3 nucleotides: TGTGCCAGCAGCCCGGGGGGGACTAGAAGAGATACGCAGTATTTT.

The gene calls are TRBV19 and TRBJ1-1; D unclear. V was pared by 2 bases and J by 6 bases, with 19 bases between. The germline V gene has CDR1 LNHDA and CDR2 SQIVND (reference sequence). The CDR3 runs 16 residues. The CDR3 DNA sequence: TGTGCCAGTAGTATAAGGCGGGCTGGGGAAAGCGCTGAAGCTTTCTTT. It is translated as CASSIRRAGESAEAFF.

This chain connects TRBV11-2 to TRBJ2-5, with 8 bases lining up with TRBD2. Per the germline V gene, CDR1 is SGHAT and CDR2 is FQNNGV. The CDR3 runs to 16 residues. Germline trimming cut 2 bases from V and 5 bases from J; bases unmatched to any gene: 10. The CDR3 DNA reads as TGTGCCAGCAGCTTAATTTTGGGACTAGGGGGGGAGACCCAGTACTTC. As protein: CASSLILGLGGETQYF.

The sample holds one count of this clone. The chain links TRBV6-1 to TRBJ2-5; D is possibly TRBD1 or TRBD2 (5 bases each). V was trimmed by 4 bases and J by 4 bases, leaving 10 bases between them. The germline gives CDR1 MNHNS, CDR2 SASEGT. The CDR3 spans 13 residues. The chain's CDR3 is CASSVGTGETQYF. CDR3 nucleotides: TGTGCCAGCAGTGTAGGGACGGGAGAGACCCAGTACTTC.

This clone was seen a single time. The chain links TRBV11-3 to TRBJ2-3, with 8 bases lining up with TRBD1. The CDR3 has 17 residues. Per germline, CDR1 SGHNT and CDR2 YENEEA. After removal of 5 bases from V and 2 bases from J, the junction contained 12 bases not matched to a gene. The CDR3 sequence: CASSQGGSGQVTDTQYF. In nucleotides, the CDR3 is TGTGCCAGCAGCCAAGGGGGATCGGGACAGGTCACAGATACGCAGTATTTT.

The V gene is TRBV7-8, the J gene TRBJ2-7; D is unresolved. Looked up from germline, CDR1 is SGHVS and CDR2 is FQNEAQ. The CDR3 is 15 residues long. The V end lost 1 base, the J end lost 0 bases, and 10 bases lay between the germline ends. The CDR3 loop reads CASSLGLQSSYEQYF. For the CDR3, the DNA is TGTGCCAGCAGCTTAGGGTTACAAAGCTCCTACGAGCAGTACTTC.

The genes are TRBV12-5 and TRBJ2-1; unclear D gene. In germline, CDR1 is LGHNT, CDR2 FRNRAP. Trimming left V 8 bases short and J 4 bases short, with 6 bases between. The CDR3 has 11 amino acids. As DNA, the CDR3 is TGTGCTAGTTCCATATACAATGAGCAGTTCTTC. Protein product: CASSIYNEQFF.